This TCR beta chain was captured in a study of cytomegalovirus exposure and HLA in healthy donors. The PCR contained 60 Vbeta and 13 Jbeta primers. Sequencing was performed with immunoSEQ multiplex PCR; in TCRdb, only in-frame clones are kept and a portion is missing. The sample includes 130,000 or so clones, approximately 80% of them seen just once. The CDR3 contains 12 residues. CDR1 and CDR2 (germline): MNHNS, SASEGT. The ends were cut back, 1 base at V and 2 bases at J, with 2 bases in the middle. Sequenced: PBMCs. This sequence originates from a woman aged 40 to 55 in good health and CMV-seronegative. V gene TRBV6-1 combines with J gene TRBJ2-5, with D uncertain. Written as DNA, the CDR3 is TGTGCCAGCAGTGAAGTACAAGAGACCCAGTACTTC. It encodes CASSEVQETQYF.